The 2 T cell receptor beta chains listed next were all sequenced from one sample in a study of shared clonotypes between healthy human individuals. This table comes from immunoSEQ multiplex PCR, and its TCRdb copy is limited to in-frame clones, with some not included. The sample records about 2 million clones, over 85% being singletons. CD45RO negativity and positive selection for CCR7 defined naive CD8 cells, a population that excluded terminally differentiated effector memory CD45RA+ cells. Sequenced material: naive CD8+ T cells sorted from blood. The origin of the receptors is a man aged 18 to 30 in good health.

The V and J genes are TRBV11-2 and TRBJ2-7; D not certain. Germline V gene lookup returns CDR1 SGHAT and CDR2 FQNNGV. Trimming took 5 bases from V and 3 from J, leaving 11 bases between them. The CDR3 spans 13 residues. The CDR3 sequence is CASSPIPGYEQYF. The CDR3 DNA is TGTGCCAGCAGCCCGATCCCGGGCTACGAGCAGTACTTC.

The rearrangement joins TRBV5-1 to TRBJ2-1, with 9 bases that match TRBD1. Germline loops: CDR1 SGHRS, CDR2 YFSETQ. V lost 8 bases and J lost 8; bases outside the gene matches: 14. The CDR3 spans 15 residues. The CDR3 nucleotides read TGCGCCAGTTCGGAGGGACAGGGCCTGGGTGATGAGCAGTTCTTC. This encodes CASSEGQGLGDEQFF.